This TCR beta chain was captured by sequencing in a study of cytomegalovirus exposure and HLA in healthy donors. Sequencing was performed with immunoSEQ multiplex PCR; in TCRdb, only in-frame clones are kept and a portion is missing. Among 300,000 or so clones, approximately 85% were seen once, and the ten largest hold around 0.88%. Overall study results and limits: According to the study, around 180 TCR beta chains were cytomegalovirus-associated. Rarity characterized most TCR sequences, yet some public TCRs appeared in many donors.

A note on this clone: Its antigen is currently unknown.

Material for sequencing was PBMCs. The TCR was taken from a young man in good health and CMV-seronegative.

CDR3 coding DNA: TGTGCCAGCAGCTTGGATGCAGGTACTAACTATGGCTACACCTTC. Amino acids: CASSLDAGTNYGYTF. V gene TRBV5-4 combines with J gene TRBJ1-2; D is undetermined. V lost 0 bases, J lost 0 bases, and 9 bases lay in between. CDR1 and CDR2 from the germline V gene are SGHNT and YYREEE (reference sequence). This CDR3 spans 15 amino acids.